The 6 T cell receptor beta chains below come from one sample, sequenced in a study of blood T cell repertoires in COVID-19. Profiling relied on immunoSEQ multiplex PCR, and the TCRdb table lists in-frame clones only, not all of them. Of a few hundred thousand clones listed, 70% to 90% were seen once; the top ten hold roughly 1.9%. The sample comprised PBMCs or T cells enriched from blood (not recorded which). These receptors originate from a woman in her forties who had recovered from COVID-19.

The rearrangement joins TRBV20-1 to TRBJ2-1; D perhaps matches TRBD2 (7 bases). CDR3 length: 14 amino acids. Germline V gene lookup returns CDR1 DFQATT and CDR2 SNEGSKA (reference sequence). Trimming took 3 bases from V and 4 from J, leaving 13 bases between them. The CDR3, as DNA: TGCAGTGCTAGTCCGGGGGGCGCTTACAATGAGCAGTTCTTC. Protein product: CSASPGGAYNEQFF.

The rearrangement joins TRBV5-4 to TRBJ2-3, with TRBD2 matching over 10 bases. The germline CDR1 and CDR2 sequences are SGHNT and YYREEE (reference sequence). CDR3 length equals 15 residues. The junction had 7 bases not matched to a gene; V was cut back by 2 bases and J by 7 bases. This CDR3 is CASSLAGGVMYTQYF. DNA for the CDR3: TGTGCCAGCAGCTTAGCGGGAGGGGTCATGTATACGCAGTATTTT.

This rearrangement joins TRBV21-1 to TRBJ1-5; the DNA was not compared with TRBD1, the D call given in the table. TRBV21-1 is an annotated pseudogene. The length of the CDR3 is 20 residues. The CDR3 DNA reads TGTGCCAGCAGCAAATTGGCCGGGACAGGGGTTGAAAGGAGCAATCAGCCCCAGCATTTT. Encoded protein: CASSKLAGTGVERSNQPQHF.

The chain carries TRBV29-1 and TRBJ1-1; D is ambiguous. The length of the CDR3 is 12 residues. The V and J ends lost 4 bases and 2 bases respectively, with 8 bases between them. From germline, CDR1 is SQVTM and CDR2 ANQGSEA. The CDR3 DNA sequence: TGCAGCGTTGCGGGATTTAACACTGAAGCTTTCTTT. Its protein product is CSVAGFNTEAFF.

The rearrangement uses TRBV4-1 and TRBJ2-4, with 7 bases aligning to TRBD2. With 0 bases clipped from V and 9 bases from J, the junction kept 11 bases outside the gene matches. In germline, CDR1 is MGHRA, CDR2 YSYEKL. The CDR3 runs to 16 residues. The CDR3 spells CASSQDNRPSGSIQYF. CDR3 coding DNA: TGCGCCAGCAGCCAAGATAATCGTCCTAGCGGCAGCATTCAGTACTTC.

This chain links TRBV3-1 (or the pseudogene TRBV3-2) with TRBJ1-2; TRBD1 might be the D (5 bases). V lost 4 bases and J lost 3, with 15 bases in between. The CDR3 runs to 15 residues. Germline V gene data show CDR1 as LGHDT and CDR2 as YNNKEL (reference sequence). The CDR3 sequence is CASSLHGAGDYGYTF. CDR3 DNA: TGTGCCAGCAGCCTACACGGGGCGGGGGACTATGGCTACACCTTC.